The 12 T cell receptor beta chains presented below share a single source sample, sequenced in a study of blood T cell repertoires in COVID-19. Profiling relied on immunoSEQ multiplex PCR, and the TCRdb table lists in-frame clones only, not all of them. The data show about 180,000 clones, under 85% seen once. Sequencing was carried out using peripheral blood. These receptor sequences come from an elderly woman with acute or convalescent COVID-19.

This chain links TRBV7-9 with TRBJ2-7, with D possibly TRBD1 on 6 matching bases. From germline, CDR1 is SEHNR and CDR2 FQNEAQ (reference sequence). The CDR3 is made up of 13 amino acids. V was trimmed by 3 bases and J by 9 bases, leaving 15 bases between them. The CDR3 DNA sequence: TGTGCCAGCAGCTTGGACAGCATTGGGATGCAGTACTTC. It encodes CASSLDSIGMQYF.

This chain links TRBV4-3 with TRBJ2-3; the D gene is possibly TRBD1 (5 bases). The CDR3 runs to 16 residues. With 0 bases removed from V and 4 bases from J, the gap between germline ends came to 14 bases. Germline assignment: CDR1 LGHNA and CDR2 YSLEER. CDR3 loop: CASSQEPGSRPDTQYF. As DNA, the CDR3 is TGCGCCAGCAGCCAAGAACCAGGGTCGAGGCCAGATACGCAGTATTTT.

V usage is TRBV2 and J usage is TRBJ2-5; 8 nucleotides agree with TRBD1. This CDR3 spans 15 amino acids. With V trimmed by 5 bases and J by 2 bases, 7 bases remained unmatched. Germline V gene data show CDR1 as SNHLY and CDR2 as FYNNEI. CDR3 sequence reads: CASSKDRVIQETQYF. The CDR3 DNA follows: TGTGCCAGCAGTAAGGACAGGGTCATTCAAGAGACCCAGTACTTC.

The gene calls are TRBV7-9 and TRBJ1-4; D gene uncertain. Germline values: CDR1 SEHNR, CDR2 FQNEAQ (reference sequence). The V end was cut by 1 base, the J end by 13 bases, with 10 bases between. The CDR3 loop spans 12 amino acids. As DNA, the CDR3 is TGTGCCAGCAGCTTAGAGCGTCGGGGACTGTTTTTT. This codes for CASSLERRGLFF. Looking up the rest from reference TRBV7-9 and TRBJ1-4 gives the full variable domain: DTGVSQNPRHKITKRGQNVTFRCDPISEHNRLYWYRQTLGQGPEFLTYFQNEAQLEKSRLLSDRFSAERPKGSFSTLEIQRTEQGDSAMYLCASSLERRGLFFGSGTQLSVL.

The genes are TRBV18 and TRBJ1-5; D not resolved. Trimming left V 4 bases short and J 1 base short, with 8 bases between. CDR1 and CDR2 (germline): KGHSH, LQKENI. The CDR3 contains 14 residues. In DNA form, the CDR3 reads TGTGCCAGCTCACAAGGAGGGAGCAATCAGCCCCAGCATTTT. Amino acids: CASSQGGSNQPQHF.

The chain recombines TRBV11-2 with TRBJ2-7; 8 nucleotides match TRBD1. The CDR3 extends over 15 amino acids. J gave up 3 bases and V 4 bases, and 8 bases lay outside the gene matches. Germline values: CDR1 SGHAT, CDR2 FQNNGV. The CDR3 region is CASSSQGVPNYEQYF. The CDR3 DNA follows: TGTGCCAGCAGCTCACAGGGGGTTCCCAACTACGAGCAGTACTTC.

V gene TRBV5-4 combines with J gene TRBJ2-1; 14 nucleotides match TRBD2. V trimming: 4 bases; J trimming: 6 bases; junction bases outside the gene matches: 6. The CDR3 consists of 16 residues. Germline CDR1 reads SGHNT; CDR2 reads YYREEE (reference sequence). The CDR3 here is CASSPRTSGGTNEQFF. CDR3 coding DNA: TGTGCCAGCAGCCCGAGGACTAGCGGGGGGACCAATGAGCAGTTCTTC.

The rearrangement uses TRBV7-9 and TRBJ2-7; 7 positions agree with TRBD1. With V trimmed by 6 bases and J by 12 bases, 17 bases remained unmatched. This CDR3 comprises 14 residues. Germline V gene lookup returns CDR1 SEHNR and CDR2 FQNEAQ (reference sequence). CDR3 in DNA: TGTGCCAGCAGTCCTCCCCCGGGACAGACCCAAAGGTACTTC. Encoded protein: CASSPPPGQTQRYF.

The chain uses TRBV4-1 and TRBJ2-5; 11 bases are a match to TRBD2. Per the germline V gene, CDR1 is MGHRA and CDR2 is YSYEKL. CDR3 length: 15 amino acids. Trimming cost V 4 bases and J 5 bases; bases outside gene matches: 6. CDR3 protein: CASSRVVAGGETQYF. The CDR3 DNA reads as TGCGCCAGCAGCCGCGTTGTAGCGGGAGGGGAGACCCAGTACTTC.

The chain is built from TRBV29-1 and TRBJ1-2; D possibly corresponds to TRBD1 (6 bases). Germline V gives CDR1 SQVTM, CDR2 ANQGSEA. The CDR3 contains 12 residues. V was pared by 6 bases and J by 7 bases, with 15 bases between. The CDR3: CSVLQGVGGYTF. CDR3 sequence (DNA): TGCAGCGTCTTACAGGGAGTAGGTGGCTACACCTTC.

This chain joins TRBV10-3 and TRBJ1-2; D perhaps matches TRBD1 (6 bases). Deletions cut 6 bases from V and 7 bases from J, with 21 bases between. This CDR3 region has 15 residues. Germline loops: CDR1 ENHRY, CDR2 SYGVKD. The CDR3 DNA reads TGTGCCATCAGCGAGCCGGAACAGGGTAGATCTGGCTACACCTTC. The encoded protein is CAISEPEQGRSGYTF.

In nucleotides, the CDR3 is TGTGCCATCAGTGACCGGACAGGCGGCTACACCTTC. Translation gives CAISDRTGGYTF. The rearrangement links TRBV10-3 to TRBJ1-2, with 7 bases that match TRBD1. From germline, CDR1 is ENHRY and CDR2 SYGVKD. The CDR3 is 12 residues long. V dropped 3 bases and J dropped 8; count of bases not matched to a gene: 3.